This paragraph covers one T cell receptor beta chain sequence. This clonotype was detected many times. Its antigen is still unknown. No base quality information exists; no much larger clone differs at one position. To prepare the library, PCR was applied. Sequencing instrument: Illumina HiSeq 2500. To normalize quantification of the TCRbeta repertoire, the TCR libraries were built with molecular barcoding that relied on unique molecular identifiers. Through fastp at Q25 and MiXCR, TCRdb rebuilt clones from the public reads, retaining in-frame beta chains. CDR3 protein sequences are deduplicated, and each keeps its most common genes and DNA. This sample gives more than 120,000 distinct CDR3 sequences in total; roughly 9% of them show up just once. About a sixth of the sample is in the top ten clones. This sample stems from a study of T-cell reconstitution after alpha-beta-depleted transplantation in children (TCRdb year 2016). About the full investigation: T-cell immune reconstitution after TCRalphabeta/CD19-depleted allogeneic hematopoietic cell transplantation in children was quantitatively tracked in the study by means of TCR repertoire profiling. Beyond this particular receptor, the publication reports: The high TCRbeta diversity at day 60 in some patients was ascribed to recipient T cells and intrathymic progenitors that had survived conditioning. The frequencies of hyperexpanded clones fell over the following months, and after one year, T-cell counts and TCRbeta diversity were mostly attributed to newly produced T cells. The apparently early alphabetaT-cell count recovery about two months after transplant was reportedly dependent on only several hundred rapidly expanded clones derived from non-depleted graft cells.

Sample treatment or condition, as interpreted from the label and publication: allogeneic hematopoietic cell transplantation with graft depleted of TCRalphabeta T cells and CD19 B cells. Transplant recipients were children who received TCRalphabeta/CD19-depleted allogeneic hematopoietic cell grafts. For CDR1 and CDR2, the germline V gene lists MDHEN and SYDVKM. The CDR3 holds 13 amino acids from the cysteine to the phenylalanine. Only the CDR3 DNA is retained, 39 bases long and in frame from the first base. Cut back by 7 bases and 7 bases, the V and J ends lie 13 bases apart. The sample here was PBMCs, mostly from graft donor cells, taken 180 days after TCRalphabeta/CD19-depleted stem cell transplant. The chain links TRBV28 with TRBJ2-2, with a tentative D gene TRBD1 over 6 matching bases. This clonotype originated in a female patient aged 2 to 10 who had a stem cell transplant for congenital amegakaryocytic thrombocytopenia, so the T cells may come from the graft donor. The nucleotide sequence is TGTGCCAGCAAACCAATACAGGGCGGGGAGCTGTTTTTT. Translated, it gives CASKPIQGGELFF.